The rows below give T cell receptor beta chains drawn from one sample of a study of shared clonotypes between healthy human individuals. Using immunoSEQ multiplex PCR, the repertoire was profiled, and TCRdb retains in-frame clones only, with some absent. The sample includes about 380,000 clones, roughly 96% seen only once; the top ten take around 0.29%. Source material: memory CD8+ T cells sorted from blood. The source of these receptors is a man aged 25-45 years in good health. Each CDR3 is given with its conserved first and last residue. Fields, in order: clone size, J gene, D gene, V gene, CDR3 protein, CDR3 DNA. D genes are given only for firm matches. For some rows the clone size is stated as once, few or many, or as a class when expanded; others skip it.

-	TRBJ2-5	TRBD2	TRBV11-2	CASSLPLVAGVEETQYF	TGTGCCAGCAGCTTACCCCTCGTGGCGGGAGTGGAGGAGACCCAGTACTTC
-	TRBJ1-5	-	TRBV19	CASGGVTGLNQPQHF	TGTGCCAGTGGCGGGGTAACAGGGCTCAATCAGCCCCAGCATTTT
-	TRBJ1-2	TRBD1	TRBV10-3	CAIRKDRADYGYTF	TGTGCCATCAGAAAGGACAGGGCGGACTATGGCTACACCTTC
-	TRBJ1-2	-	TRBV6-1	CASTSQGGDGYTF	TGTGCCAGCACCTCACAGGGAGGGGATGGCTACACCTTC
-	TRBJ2-1	TRBD2	TRBV27	CASSLVRGRAFNEQFF	TGTGCCAGCAGTTTAGTGAGAGGGAGGGCCTTCAATGAGCAGTTCTTC
-	TRBJ2-3	TRBD2	TRBV11-3	CASSGTSGSGTQYF	TGTGCCAGCAGTGGGACTAGCGGGAGCGGTACGCAGTATTTT
-	TRBJ1-2	-	TRBV7-9	CASSLTGYGYTF	TGTGCCAGCAGCCTGACAGGCTATGGCTACACCTTC
-	TRBJ2-3	TRBD2	TRBV7-3	CASSLGTSGTTDTQYF	TGTGCCAGCAGCTTAGGGACTAGCGGGACCACAGATACGCAGTATTTT
-	TRBJ2-1	-	TRBV4-1	CASSSVRPTYNEQFF	TGCGCCAGCAGCTCAGTAAGACCTACCTACAATGAGCAGTTCTTC
-	TRBJ1-2	TRBD1	TRBV7-2	CASSFWTGGGYTF	TGTGCCAGCAGCTTCTGGACAGGGGGTGGCTACACCTTC
-	TRBJ2-7	-	TRBV30	CAWRERASYEQYF	TGTGCCTGGAGAGAGCGGGCCTCCTACGAGCAGTACTTC
once	TRBJ2-5	TRBD1	TRBV29-1	CSGGTGRETQYF	TGCAGCGGCGGGACAGGGCGAGAGACCCAGTACTTC
-	TRBJ1-1	TRBD1	TRBV7-9	CASSSSRQGLEAFF	TGTGCCAGCAGCTCATCCCGACAGGGCCTTGAAGCTTTCTTT
-	TRBJ2-3	-	TRBV29-1	CSVEWDVARGTDTQYF	TGCAGCGTTGAGTGGGATGTAGCTCGGGGGACAGATACGCAGTATTTT
-	TRBJ1-2	-	TRBV28	CASSLGGYGYTF	TGTGCCAGCAGTTTAGGAGGCTATGGCTACACCTTC
-	TRBJ1-3	-	TRBV28	CASSPTTGHSGNTIYF	TGTGCCAGCAGTCCGACAACGGGACATTCTGGAAACACCATATATTTT
-	TRBJ2-4	TRBD2	TRBV4-1	CASSQDKGGLAEIKNIQYF	TGCGCCAGCAGCCAAGATAAGGGGGGACTAGCGGAGATCAAAAACATTCAGTACTTC
-	TRBJ2-5	TRBD2	TRBV11-2	CASSGGVQETQYF	TGTGCCAGCAGTGGGGGGGTACAAGAGACCCAGTACTTC
-	TRBJ2-7	-	TRBV18	CASSPPAASYEQYF	TGTGCCAGCTCACCACCGGCGGCCTCCTACGAGCAGTACTTC
-	TRBJ1-1	TRBD1	TRBV27	CASRDRGRTEAFF	TGTGCCAGCAGGGACAGGGGGCGCACTGAAGCTTTCTTT
-	TRBJ2-5	TRBD1	TRBV6-5	CASSYSGGGETQYF	TGTGCCAGCAGTTACTCAGGGGGCGGGGAGACCCAGTACTTC
-	TRBJ2-1	-	TRBV6-5	CASSYLGGYNEQFF	TGTGCCAGCAGTTACCTGGGGGGCTACAATGAGCAGTTCTTC
-	TRBJ2-5	-	TRBV20-1	CSAPTGETQYF	TGCAGTGCTCCTACGGGGGAGACCCAGTACTTC
-	TRBJ2-3	TRBD2	TRBV5-4	CASMPSGRAWDTQYF	TGTGCCAGCATGCCTAGCGGGAGGGCGTGGGATACGCAGTATTTT
-	TRBJ2-1	TRBD2	TRBV11-3	CASSRSGSYNEQFF	TGTGCCAGCAGCAGAAGCGGGAGCTACAATGAGCAGTTCTTC
-	TRBJ2-7	TRBD1	TRBV4-1	CASSRVTGQGPHEQYF	TGCGCCAGCAGCCGAGTCACGGGACAGGGGCCCCACGAGCAGTACTTC
-	TRBJ2-3	-	TRBV6-5	CASNDGWTDTQYF	TGTGCCAGCAATGACGGCTGGACAGATACGCAGTATTTT
-	TRBJ1-5	-	TRBV4-2	CASSQEVPFIPPQHF	TGTGCCAGCAGCCAAGAGGTCCCCTTTATCCCGCCCCAGCATTTT
-	TRBJ1-2	-	TRBV29-1	CSVEIPTVISGYTF	TGCAGCGTTGAAATCCCGACAGTAATAAGTGGCTACACCTTC
-	TRBJ2-1	TRBD2	TRBV30	CAWRPSGNNEQFF	TGTGCCTGGAGACCTAGCGGGAATAATGAGCAGTTCTTC
once	TRBJ2-2	TRBD2	TRBV4-1	CASSQVRGSAGELFF	TGCGCCAGCAGCCAAGTTCGCGGGAGCGCCGGGGAGCTGTTTTTT
-	TRBJ2-1	-	TRBV30	CAWSVRGARAGPGNEQFF	TGTGCCTGGAGTGTACGGGGGGCCCGGGCGGGACCGGGCAATGAGCAGTTCTTC
-	TRBJ2-7	-	TRBV5-1	CASSLTSSLYEQYF	TGCGCCAGCAGCCTTACTAGCTCCCTCTACGAGCAGTACTTC
-	TRBJ2-3	-	TRBV5-1	CASRLAGSTDTQYF	TGCGCCAGCAGACTAGCAGGTAGCACAGATACGCAGTATTTT
-	TRBJ1-3	-	TRBV28	CASSPRGGKTGNTIYF	TGTGCCAGCAGTCCTCGTGGGGGGAAGACTGGAAACACCATATATTTT
-	TRBJ2-5	-	TRBV5-1	CASFSGGTLETQYF	TGCGCCAGCTTTTCCGGGGGAACCTTGGAGACCCAGTACTTC
-	TRBJ1-5	TRBD1	TRBV5-6	CASSFRDRNQPQHF	TGTGCCAGCAGCTTCCGGGACAGGAATCAGCCCCAGCATTTT
-	TRBJ2-2	-	TRBV27	CASSLRGNTGELFF	TGTGCCAGCAGTTTGCGGGGGAACACCGGGGAGCTGTTTTTT
once	TRBJ2-1	-	TRBV19	CASSISDGNEQFF	TGTGCCAGTAGTATATCTGACGGAAATGAGCAGTTCTTC
-	TRBJ2-1	-	TRBV5-1	CASSQTNNEQFF	TGCGCCAGCAGCCAGACGAACAATGAGCAGTTCTTC
-	TRBJ1-5	TRBD1	TRBV20-1	CSAGTGEPQHF	TGCAGTGCTGGCACAGGGGAGCCCCAGCATTTT
-	TRBJ1-6	-	TRBV6-1	CASREDSYNSPLHF	TGTGCCAGCAGGGAGGACAGTTATAATTCACCCCTCCACTTT
-	TRBJ1-1	-	TRBV7-2	CASSLAGHGNTEAFF	TGTGCCAGCAGCTTAGCAGGGCACGGGAACACTGAAGCTTTCTTT
-	TRBJ2-2	-	TRBV10-3	CAISESLQGTGELFF	TGTGCCATCAGTGAGTCTCTTCAGGGGACCGGGGAGCTGTTTTTT
-	TRBJ2-3	TRBD2	TRBV29-1	CSTTTSGFTDTQYF	TGCAGCACAACTACTAGCGGGTTCACAGATACGCAGTATTTT
-	TRBJ2-3	TRBD2	TRBV30	CAWGRDLTDTQYF	TGTGCCTGGGGGAGGGACCTCACAGATACGCAGTATTTT
once	TRBJ2-3	-	TRBV10-3	CAISFSSTDTQYF	TGTGCCATCAGCTTCTCGAGCACAGATACGCAGTATTTT
-	TRBJ2-6	-	TRBV29-1	CSVLEAGANVLTF	TGCAGCGTTTTGGAGGCTGGGGCCAACGTCCTGACTTTC
-	TRBJ2-1	TRBD1	TRBV5-1	CASSWGQGAVEQFF	TGCGCCAGCAGCTGGGGACAGGGGGCGGTTGAGCAGTTCTTC
-	TRBJ1-1	-	TRBV5-6	CASSLSPRANTEAFF	TGTGCCAGCAGCTTGTCGCCCAGGGCGAACACTGAAGCTTTCTTT
-	TRBJ2-7	TRBD1	TRBV6-1	CASSEGTGGYEQYF	TGTGCCAGCAGTGAAGGGACAGGGGGTTACGAGCAGTACTTC
-	TRBJ2-7	TRBD2	TRBV9	CASSGTSGRVNEQYF	TGTGCCAGCAGCGGGACTAGCGGGAGGGTAAACGAGCAGTACTTC
-	TRBJ2-6	-	TRBV11-2	CASSLDRAPGSGANVLTF	TGTGCCAGCAGCTTAGATCGGGCCCCAGGGTCTGGGGCCAACGTCCTGACTTTC
-	TRBJ2-5	TRBD1	TRBV28	CASSLGQAETQYF	TGTGCCAGCAGTTTAGGACAGGCGGAGACCCAGTACTTC
-	TRBJ2-7	-	TRBV19	CASSIRRGGSGEQYF	TGTGCCAGTAGTATACGAAGGGGTGGAAGCGGGGAGCAGTACTTC
once	TRBJ2-4	-	TRBV5-6	CASSLAGPAKNIQYF	TGTGCCAGCAGCTTGGCAGGTCCAGCCAAAAACATTCAGTACTTC
-	TRBJ2-7	-	TRBV28	CASSLTGSSYEQYF	TGTGCCAGCAGTTTGACCGGGTCTTCCTACGAGCAGTACTTC
-	TRBJ2-1	-	TRBV5-1	CASSLAHNEQFF	TGCGCCAGCAGCTTGGCCCACAATGAGCAGTTCTTC
once	TRBJ2-3	TRBD2	TRBV2	CASRDSGEGIDTQYF	TGTGCCAGCAGGGATAGCGGGGAAGGTATAGATACGCAGTATTTT